This T cell receptor (beta chain) derives from a study of blood T cell repertoires in COVID-19. Trimming took 6 bases from V and 10 from J, leaving 19 bases between them. The CDR3 extends over 13 amino acids. Germline V gene lookup returns CDR1 SNHLY and CDR2 FYNNEI. This clone was detected a few times. In the study's own analysis: Cell counts per sample came from amplifying reference gene primers. Libraries were prepared by immunoSEQ multiplex PCR; TCRdb keeps only in-frame clonotypes and omits some of them. The V and J calls and clone size were taken over from that table, and D and trimming were inferred from the DNA. The sample consists of about 190,000 clones, roughly 78% of them appearing once.

The receptor's source is a woman of 80 years or more with active or convalescent COVID-19. This chain uses TRBV2 with TRBJ2-7, with D possibly matching TRBD1 (6 bases). What was sequenced was peripheral blood. The CDR3 is CASSDALRTDQYF. The DNA of the CDR3 is TGTGCCAGCAGCGATGCACTCCGGACAGACCAGTACTTC. Supplemented by reference TRBV2 and TRBJ2-7, the full variable domain reads EPEVTQTPSHQVTQMGQEVILRCVPISNHLYFYWYRQILGQKVEFLVSFYNNEISEKSEIFDDQFSVERPDGSNFTLKIRSTKLEDSAMYFCASSDALRTDQYFGPGTRLTVT.